This passage covers 13 T cell receptor beta chains from one sample sequenced in a study of cytomegalovirus exposure and HLA in healthy donors (dated 2017 in TCRdb). Libraries were constructed by the immunoSEQ multiplex PCR assay. A mixture of 60 forward primers for TCR Vbeta segments and 13 reverse primers for TCR Jbeta segments was used in the multiplex PCR. The source is immuneACCESS, and TCRdb retained only in-frame sequences with V and J called. Part of the clones is not carried over; for the studies checked, unresolved V genes explain less than half of this, and the remainder is unexplained. The sample has 150,000 to 200,000 clones on record, over 75% of them singletons. Together, the top ten hold approximately 1.6% of the sample. The specimen sequenced was PBMCs. These receptors were taken from a woman in her twenties or thirties in good health and CMV-seronegative.

This clone was found a few times. The rearrangement uses TRBV27 and TRBJ2-7; D not resolved. Germline V gene sequence: CDR1 MNHEY, CDR2 SMNVEV (reference sequence). V was cut by 4 bases and J by 7 bases, with 11 bases left in between. The CDR3 covers 12 residues. CDR3 sequence: CASSSDTTEQYF. The CDR3 coding sequence is TGTGCCAGCAGTTCAGACACAACGGAGCAGTACTTC.

This clone was seen only a few times. V is TRBV27 and J is TRBJ1-1; tentative D call: TRBD1 (5 bases). The CDR3 contains 14 residues. From germline, CDR1 is MNHEY and CDR2 SMNVEV (reference sequence). Trimming removed 5 bases at V and 0 bases at J, with 10 bases between. The CDR3 region is CASSPTAMNTEAFF. The CDR3 bases are TGTGCCAGCAGTCCGACAGCGATGAACACTGAAGCTTTCTTT.

The chain carries TRBV19 and TRBJ1-2; the D gene is possibly TRBD1 (6 bases). CDR3 size: 16 residues. Germline V lookup: CDR1 LNHDA, CDR2 SQIVND (reference sequence). Trimming stripped 3 bases from V and 4 bases from J, with 18 bases between. In DNA, the CDR3 is TGTGCCAGTAGTATCTCGGCAGGGGACCTATTCTATGGCTACACCTTC. As protein: CASSISAGDLFYGYTF.

The chain joins TRBV6-5 to TRBJ2-5, with 7 bases matching TRBD2. Unmatched junction bases numbered 0, after V lost 2 bases and J lost 3 bases. CDR1 is MNHEY and CDR2 is SVGAGI in the germline V gene. The CDR3 totals 13 residues. CDR3 in DNA: TGTGCCAGCAGTTACGGGGGGGAAGAGACCCAGTACTTC. Translation: CASSYGGEETQYF.

A word on this clone: Other DNA sequences in the same sample also yield this CDR3. This chain connects TRBV29-1 to TRBJ1-3, with 7 bases lining up with TRBD1. Germline-derived CDR1 and CDR2 are SQVTM and ANQGSEA. Germline trimming cut 5 bases from V and 4 bases from J; bases unmatched to any gene: 5. The CDR3 covers 13 residues. The CDR3 region has the DNA TGCAGCGTTACTGGACAGGCGGGAAACACCATATATTTT. Translation gives CSVTGQAGNTIYF.

The chain links TRBV30 to TRBJ2-7; 12 bases align to TRBD2. Per germline, CDR1 GTSNPN and CDR2 SVGIG (reference sequence). The CDR3 has 18 residues. The ends lost 0 bases at V and 0 bases at J; junction bases unmatched: 9. CDR3: CAWSVWGLAGGGSYEQYF. CDR3 nucleotide sequence: TGTGCCTGGAGTGTATGGGGGCTAGCGGGAGGGGGCTCCTACGAGCAGTACTTC.

The rearrangement joins TRBV6-5 to TRBJ1-1; possible D gene TRBD1, 6 bases. Germline-derived CDR1 and CDR2 are MNHEY and SVGAGI. CDR3 length: 15 amino acids. Trimming left V 7 bases short and J 1 base short, with 16 bases between. The CDR3 protein is CASTRDIPRNTEAFF. CDR3 coding DNA: TGTGCCAGCACAAGGGACATTCCCAGGAACACTGAAGCTTTCTTT.

J is TRBJ2-7 and V is TRBV5-1, with 12 positions matching TRBD2. The CDR3 contains 17 residues. Germline loops: CDR1 SGHRS, CDR2 YFSETQ. J lost 4 bases, V lost 2 bases, and 10 bases had no gene match. The CDR3 nucleotides read TGCGCCAGCAGCTTCCCTGCAACTAGCGGGAGGAGGTACGAGCAGTACTTC. This sequence encodes CASSFPATSGRRYEQYF.

This chain's CDR3 is CASSMRQGSRAFF. In nucleotides, the CDR3 is TGTGCCAGTAGTATGCGGCAGGGCTCTCGAGCTTTCTTT. This sequence joins TRBV19 and TRBJ1-1; possibly TRBD1 for D (5 bases). V lost 3 bases, J lost 10 bases, and 15 bases lay in between. Germline V gene sequence: CDR1 LNHDA, CDR2 SQIVND (reference sequence). The CDR3 runs 13 residues.

This chain links TRBV4-2 with TRBJ2-7, with TRBD2 matching over 9 bases. CDR1 and CDR2 from the germline V gene are LGHNA and YNFKEQ. With V trimmed by 0 bases and J by 6 bases, 9 bases remained unmatched. This CDR3 spans 16 amino acids. The CDR3 DNA is TGTGCCAGCAGCCAAGAGGAGCGGCGGGAGGGTTCCGAGCAGTACTTC. It encodes CASSQEERREGSEQYF.

This clone turned up a few times. This chain uses TRBV9 with TRBJ1-4, with a possible D match to TRBD1 (6 bases). There are 16 residues in the CDR3. Germline V gives CDR1 SGDLS, CDR2 YYNGEE. Trimming stripped 2 bases from V and 4 bases from J, with 15 bases between. CDR3 amino acids: CASSVTGGSLNEKLFF. CDR3 nucleotide sequence: TGTGCCAGCAGCGTGACAGGTGGTTCGCTTAATGAAAAACTGTTTTTT.

The V gene is TRBV21-1, the J gene TRBJ1-2. TRBV21-1 represents a pseudogene. The CDR3 sequence is 15 residues long. The CDR3 DNA is TGTGCCAGCAGCAGACGGGGGGGGCCTTACTATGGCTACACCTTC. This gives the protein CASSRRGGPYYGYTF.

The rearrangement links TRBV5-8 to TRBJ2-5; 9 bases are a match to TRBD1. Trimming at V came to 4 bases and at J to 6 bases, leaving 13 bases not matched to a gene. CDR3 length: 16 amino acids. CDR1 and CDR2 from the germline V gene are SGHTS and YDEGEE. The CDR3: CASSLYRGQGTKTQYF. The CDR3 DNA follows: TGTGCCAGCAGCCTATACCGGGGACAGGGCACAAAGACCCAGTACTTC. The full variable domain, rest sourced from reference TRBV5-8 and TRBJ2-5, is EAGVTQSPTHLIKTRGQQATLRCSPISGHTSVYWYQQALGLGLQFLLWYDEGEERNRGNFPPRFSGRQFPNYSSELNVNALELEDSALYLCASSLYRGQGTKTQYFGPGTRLLVL.